This TCR beta chain appears in the sequencing data of a study of Ad26.COV2.S vaccination and SARS-CoV-2 variants. A word on this clone: Its antigen is not known.

Study-wide findings and caveats: An underestimation of total T cell responses may have resulted from the TCR breadth and depth analyses. Spike-specific TCR breadth was greater after Ad26.COV2.S than placebo. Marked by substantial breadth, spike-specific CD8+ and CD4+ T cell responses were reportedly seen after vaccination.

The protocol was immunoSEQ multiplex PCR, while the TCRdb copy is restricted to in-frame clones and leaves out a portion. The table lists about 39,000 clones, 83% of them singletons. The material was peripheral blood, obtained after recovery from COVID-19. The sequence was collected from a human donor who had recovered from COVID-19.

The chain's CDR3 is CAVRRTFSNQPQHF. CDR3 bases: TGTGCCGTACGCAGGACCTTTAGCAATCAGCCCCAGCATTTT. V gene TRBV14 combines with J gene TRBJ1-5; no reliable D call. Germline CDR1 and CDR2: SGHDN and FVKESK. CDR3 length: 14 amino acids. V lost 11 bases, J lost 0 bases, and 14 bases lay in between. The variable domain in full, with the rest retrieved from reference TRBV14 and TRBJ1-5, is EAGVTQFPSHSVIEKGQTVTLRCDPISGHDNLYWYRRVMGKEIKFLLHFVKESKQDESGMPNNRFLAERTGGTYSTLKVQPAELEDSGVYFCAVRRTFSNQPQHFGDGTRLSIL.